This entry lists 14 T cell receptor beta chains sequenced from one sample in a study of T cells in localized non-small cell lung cancer. TCRdb's copy holds only in-frame clones and misses some; the assay was immunoSEQ multiplex PCR. The repertoire holds 75,000 to 90,000 clones, with about 83% as singletons. The input for sequencing was peripheral blood, taken before any cancer treatment. The receptors stem from a man between 40 and 70 years old with stage I lung adenocarcinoma.

This clone was detected once. This chain uses TRBV9 with TRBJ2-3; D remains unclear. CDR1 and CDR2 (germline): SGDLS, YYNGEE. This CDR3 comprises 13 residues. Trimming removed 5 bases at V and 2 bases at J, with 9 bases between. CDR3 in amino acids: CASRGLNTDTQYF. DNA for the CDR3: TGTGCCAGCAGGGGATTGAACACAGATACGCAGTATTTT.

The chain links TRBV5-4 to TRBJ2-3; tentative D call: TRBD2 (5 bases). CDR1 SGHNT and CDR2 YYREEE come from the germline V gene (reference sequence). CDR3 length: 12 amino acids. V dropped 4 bases and J dropped 8 bases, with 11 bases sitting between them. CDR3 in DNA: TGTGCCAGCAGCCCCACGGGAATTACGCAGTATTTT. Residues: CASSPTGITQYF.

This clone has a single count. The V call is TRBV5-4, the J call TRBJ2-7, with D possibly TRBD1 on 7 matching bases. V was shortened by 0 bases and J by 3 bases, with 16 bases between the two germline ends. Per germline, CDR1 SGHNT and CDR2 YYREEE (reference sequence). The CDR3 length is 16 residues. The chain's CDR3 is CASSLGQGGPNYEQYF. The CDR3 DNA follows: TGTGCCAGCAGCTTGGGACAGGGAGGACCTAACTACGAGCAGTACTTC.

Written as DNA, the CDR3 is TGTGCCAGCAGCTTAGTTCGGAGCTCTGGAAACACCATATATTTT. Its translation is CASSLVRSSGNTIYF. The gene calls are TRBV11-2 and TRBJ1-3; the D is unclear. The V gene lost 1 base and the J gene lost 0 bases, with 7 bases spanning the gap. CDR1 SGHAT and CDR2 FQNNGV come from the germline V gene. The CDR3 contains 15 residues.

The chain is built from TRBV27 and TRBJ2-7, with D perhaps TRBD2 (6 bases). This CDR3 contains 14 residues. Trimming pared 4 bases from V and 3 bases from J, leaving 13 bases between. The germline V gene encodes CDR1 MNHEY and CDR2 SMNVEV (reference sequence). DNA for the CDR3: TGTGCCAGCAGTTCCGGGGGTAACGGCTACGAGCAGTACTTC. The encoded protein is CASSSGGNGYEQYF.

V and J are TRBV27 and TRBJ2-7, with 7 positions matching TRBD1. The ends lost 8 bases at V and 2 bases at J; junction bases unmatched: 6. The germline V gene encodes CDR1 MNHEY and CDR2 SMNVEV (reference sequence). The CDR3 spans 13 residues. CDR3 amino acids: CASRKGATYEQYF. The DNA of the CDR3 is TGTGCCAGCCGAAAGGGGGCAACCTACGAGCAGTACTTC.

The CDR3 DNA sequence: TGTGCCAGCAGTTTATCGGGCATTGCTACCGGGACACCTTCCAACACTGAAGCTTTCTTT. Its protein product is CASSLSGIATGTPSNTEAFF. The chain has TRBV27 and TRBJ1-1; D is perhaps TRBD1 (6 bases). Germline lookup yields CDR1 MNHEY and CDR2 SMNVEV (reference sequence). Trimming pared 0 bases from V and 2 bases from J, leaving 25 bases between. The CDR3 loop spans 20 amino acids.

The rearrangement uses TRBV27 and TRBJ2-7; the D is unclear. Germline loops: CDR1 MNHEY, CDR2 SMNVEV (reference sequence). The length of the CDR3 is 13 residues. V was cut by 9 bases and J by 3 bases, with 15 bases left in between. The CDR3, as DNA: TGTGCCAGTTCAGAGAAAGGCGTCTACGAGCAGTACTTC. Translating gives CASSEKGVYEQYF.

V gene TRBV7-2 combines with J gene TRBJ2-2; 8 bases map to TRBD1. Germline-derived CDR1 and CDR2 are SGHTA and FQGNSA. The CDR3 extends over 18 amino acids. With 2 bases clipped from V and 7 bases from J, the junction kept 15 bases outside the gene matches. CDR3 amino acids: CASSLKVWTGTYGGELFF. The CDR3 DNA reads as TGTGCCAGCAGCTTAAAAGTATGGACAGGGACATACGGCGGGGAGCTGTTTTTT.

This chain links TRBV5-1 with TRBJ1-6; possible D gene TRBD1, 6 bases. The CDR3 is 16 residues long. Germline CDR1 SGHRS, CDR2 YFSETQ. The V and J ends lost 2 bases and 0 bases respectively, with 9 bases between them. In nucleotides, the CDR3 is TGCGCCAGCAGCTTAAGGGGGAGCTCCTATAATTCACCCCTCCACTTT. Encoded protein: CASSLRGSSYNSPLHF. The full variable domain, in which reference TRBV5-1 and TRBJ1-6 provide the parts outside the CDR3, is KAGVTQTPRYLIKTRGQQVTLSCSPISGHRSVSWYQQTPGQGLQFLFEYFSETQRNKGNFPGRFSGRQFSNSRSEMNVSTLELGDSALYLCASSLRGSSYNSPLHFGNGTRLTVT.

The genes are TRBV12-5 and TRBJ2-1, with D unclear. Deletions cut 1 base from V and 1 base from J, with 8 bases between. This CDR3 has 15 amino acids. Germline V CDR1 and CDR2: LGHNT, FRNRAP. CDR3 loop: CASGLDGYSYNEQFF. CDR3 coding DNA: TGTGCTAGTGGTTTGGACGGTTATTCCTACAATGAGCAGTTCTTC.

The chain links TRBV9 to TRBJ2-5; TRBD2 agrees at 11 bases. This CDR3 is 15 amino acids long. Germline V gene lookup returns CDR1 SGDLS and CDR2 YYNGEE. The trim removed 3 bases at V and 6 bases at J, leaving 7 bases unmatched. In DNA form, the CDR3 reads TGTGCCAGCAGCGCCACTAGCGGGGGCGGTCAGACCCAGTACTTC. Its translation is CASSATSGGGQTQYF.

The chain joins TRBV7-2 to TRBJ2-2; a weak D match, TRBD2 (6 bases). This CDR3 comprises 15 residues. V lost 3 bases and J lost 1, with 9 bases in between. The germline gives CDR1 SGHTA, CDR2 FQGNSA. CDR3 DNA sequence: TGTGCCAGCAGCTTTCAGGGAGGGAACACCGGGGAGCTGTTTTTT. It specifies CASSFQGGNTGELFF.

The rearrangement uses TRBV7-9 and TRBJ2-7, with TRBD2 matching 8 bases. The CDR3 has 15 amino acids. Germline loops: CDR1 SEHNR, CDR2 FQNEAQ (reference sequence). J gave up 2 bases and V 1 base, and 4 bases lay outside the gene matches. The CDR3 DNA follows: TGTGCCAGCAGCTTAGGTAGCGGGGTAACCTACGAGCAGTACTTC. The encoded protein is CASSLGSGVTYEQYF.